This TCR beta chain was identified in a study of T-cell memory formation after mild COVID-19. The table lists this clonotype with many counts. TCRdb processed the 5' RACE reads anew with MiXCR; each CDR3 protein has one entry. This table holds a few hundred thousand distinct CDR3 sequences, roughly 13% found once. The CDR3 is 11 amino acids. V gave up 9 bases and J gave up 4 bases, with 7 bases separating them. Looked up from germline, CDR1 is KGHSH and CDR2 is LQKENI. Sequences were obtained from PBMCs or a T cell subset sorted from them (not recorded which). The rearrangement uses TRBV18 and TRBJ1-3; no clear D. The receptor was isolated from a man aged 18 to 30 who had mild COVID-19 (a few samples of this study predate the infection). Cell type and time point are not known. CDR3 DNA: TGTGCCAGTTCCCCCGGAAACACCATATATTTT. Translation: CASSPGNTIYF.